One and the same sample provided the 17 T cell receptor beta chains below, sequenced in a study of blood T cell repertoires in COVID-19. The protocol was immunoSEQ multiplex PCR, while the TCRdb copy is restricted to in-frame clones and leaves out a portion. In the table there are some 250,000 clones, roughly 90% of which are singletons. Sequencing was carried out using peripheral blood. Receptors were obtained from a woman in her 30s with acute or convalescent COVID-19.

This chain links TRBV2 with TRBJ1-2; TRBD1 might be the D (6 bases). Germline V gives CDR1 SNHLY, CDR2 FYNNEI. CDR3 length equals 15 residues. V was trimmed by 5 bases and J by 7 bases, leaving 20 bases between them. The CDR3 nucleotides read TGTGCCAGCAGTCTGAAAACAACAGGGTTAGGTGGCTACACCTTC. Translating it yields CASSLKTTGLGGYTF.

This clone was observed a single time. This rearrangement joins TRBV18 to TRBJ2-7; 9 nucleotides line up with TRBD1. This CDR3 region has 16 residues. J lost 0 bases, V lost 3 bases, and 6 bases had no gene match. Germline V gene lookup returns CDR1 KGHSH and CDR2 LQKENI. CDR3 loop: CASSPYLTGGSYEQYF. CDR3 nucleotide sequence: TGTGCCAGCTCACCGTATTTGACAGGGGGCTCCTACGAGCAGTACTTC.

V and J are TRBV7-2 and TRBJ1-1, with D perhaps matching TRBD1 (6 bases). CDR3 size: 14 residues. Germline CDR1 SGHTA, CDR2 FQGNSA. V was cut by 10 bases and J by 4 bases, with 19 bases left in between. The CDR3 is CATYEQGAGTEAFF. In nucleotides, the CDR3 is TGTGCCACCTACGAACAGGGTGCGGGCACTGAAGCTTTCTTT.

This clone was detected a few times. The rearrangement links TRBV4-1 to TRBJ1-3, with no clear D. Germline V lookup: CDR1 MGHRA, CDR2 YSYEKL. This CDR3 region has 17 residues. V lost 0 bases to trimming and J lost 4 bases, with 16 bases between them. CDR3: CASSQDLGRMTGNTIYF. The CDR3 DNA is TGCGCCAGCAGCCAAGATCTAGGCAGAATGACGGGAAACACCATATATTTT.

The V and J genes are TRBV27 and TRBJ1-3, with TRBD1 identical over 7 bases. The V segment lost 4 bases and the J segment 5 bases; nucleotides outside the gene matches: 5. This CDR3 region has 14 residues. Germline V lookup: CDR1 MNHEY, CDR2 SMNVEV (reference sequence). CDR3 residues: CASSSRTGRNTIYF. CDR3 coding DNA: TGTGCCAGCAGTTCTCGGACAGGAAGAAACACCATATATTTT.

The rearrangement links TRBV4-3 to TRBJ2-3; 11 bases align to TRBD2. This CDR3 is built from 17 residues. V shed 3 bases, J shed 3 bases, and the junction held 8 bases outside the gene matches. Per germline, CDR1 LGHNA and CDR2 YSLEER. This CDR3 is CASSQISGRARTDTQYF. The CDR3 DNA sequence: TGCGCCAGCAGCCAGATTAGCGGGAGGGCAAGGACAGATACGCAGTATTTT.

The V call is TRBV19, the J call TRBJ2-7; 8 positions match TRBD2. Germline V gene data show CDR1 as LNHDA and CDR2 as SQIVND (reference sequence). The junction had 6 bases not matched to a gene; V was cut back by 5 bases and J by 3 bases. The CDR3 is made up of 14 amino acids. The CDR3 reads CASSYSSGSYEQYF. CDR3 DNA sequence: TGTGCCAGTAGTTATTCCAGCGGGAGCTACGAGCAGTACTTC. The variable domain in full, completed from reference TRBV19 and TRBJ2-7, reads DGGITQSPKYLFRKEGQNVTLSCEQNLNHDAMYWYRQDPGQGLRLIYYSQIVNDFQKGDIAEGYSVSREKKESFPLTVTSAQKNPTAFYLCASSYSSGSYEQYFGPGTRLTVT.

The sample holds a few counts of this clone. The V and J genes are TRBV5-1 and TRBJ2-7; D gene ambiguous. The CDR3 extends over 13 amino acids. Germline-derived CDR1 and CDR2 are SGHRS and YFSETQ. V dropped 0 bases and J dropped 2 bases, with 6 bases sitting between them. The CDR3 reads CASSLVATYEQYF. The CDR3 DNA reads as TGCGCCAGCAGCTTGGTTGCTACCTACGAGCAGTACTTC.

This clone was detected only once. The rearrangement uses TRBV12-3 or TRBV12-4 and TRBJ2-7; tentative D call: TRBD1 (5 bases). The ends were cut back, 4 bases at V and 7 bases at J, with 14 bases in the middle. The CDR3 is 13 amino acids. Written as DNA, the CDR3 is TGTGCCAGCAGTTGGGGCTGGGGATTGGAGCAGTACTTC. Translation: CASSWGWGLEQYF.

V and J are TRBV7-2 and TRBJ2-3; 12 nucleotides match TRBD2. The V gene's germline CDR1 is SGHTA and CDR2 FQGNSA. The CDR3 totals 19 residues. V lost 1 base and J lost 4; bases outside the gene matches: 12. CDR3 sequence (DNA): TGTGCCAGCAGCTTAGTTTCCACTCTAGCGGGAGGGCCAGCAGATACGCAGTATTTT. Translating gives CASSLVSTLAGGPADTQYF.

This clone was counted between two and nine times. This chain joins TRBV5-4 and TRBJ2-2; 7 nucleotides line up with TRBD2. CDR1 is SGHNT, CDR2 YYREEE, per germline (reference sequence). Trimming cost V 2 bases and J 3 bases; bases outside gene matches: 4. The CDR3 runs 15 residues. CDR3 sequence (DNA): TGTGCCAGCAGCTTACTTGGGGGGGACACCGGGGAGCTGTTTTTT. It specifies CASSLLGGDTGELFF.

The chain combines TRBV14 with TRBJ2-7, with 8 nucleotides matching TRBD2. CDR1 SGHDN and CDR2 FVKESK come from the germline V gene. This CDR3 comprises 15 residues. The V gene end was trimmed by 1 base and the J gene end by 6 bases; junction bases not matched to a gene: 8. CDR3 sequence: CASSQVNGRVGEQYF. As DNA, the CDR3 is TGTGCCAGCAGCCAAGTGAACGGGAGGGTAGGCGAGCAGTACTTC. Together with reference TRBV14 and TRBJ2-7, the CDR3 gives the full variable domain: EAGVTQFPSHSVIEKGQTVTLRCDPISGHDNLYWYRRVMGKEIKFLLHFVKESKQDESGMPNNRFLAERTGGTYSTLKVQPAELEDSGVYFCASSQVNGRVGEQYFGPGTRLTVT.

The genes are TRBV10-3 and TRBJ2-5; D is possibly TRBD1 (5 bases). This CDR3 is 14 amino acids long. Between the trimmed V and J ends, which lost 6 bases and 0 bases, there was a span of 11 bases. Per the germline V gene, CDR1 is ENHRY and CDR2 is SYGVKD. The CDR3 sequence: CAIRQGQNQETQYF. Here the CDR3 DNA reads TGTGCCATCAGACAAGGACAAAACCAAGAGACCCAGTACTTC.

The chain carries TRBV30 and TRBJ1-3, with 9 positions matching TRBD1. CDR1 is GTSNPN, CDR2 SVGIG, per germline (reference sequence). This CDR3 region has 16 residues. V dropped 2 bases and J dropped 4; count of bases not matched to a gene: 9. The CDR3 loop reads CAWSLKQGARGNTIYF. Here the CDR3 DNA reads TGTGCCTGGAGTCTCAAACAGGGGGCTCGAGGAAACACCATATATTTT.

The chain combines TRBV30 with TRBJ2-1, with 14 bases matching TRBD2. The CDR3 runs to 14 residues. CDR1 and CDR2 (germline): GTSNPN, SVGIG (reference sequence). V gave up 8 bases and J gave up 10 bases; unmatched junction bases: 10. This chain's CDR3 is CARRLAGGPWEQFF. The CDR3 DNA reads as TGTGCCCGAAGACTAGCGGGAGGGCCATGGGAGCAGTTCTTC.

This chain joins TRBV28 and TRBJ2-5, with 14 bases that match TRBD2. CDR1 MDHEN and CDR2 SYDVKM come from the germline V gene. V trimming: 2 bases; J trimming: 5 bases; junction bases outside the gene matches: 10. This CDR3 has 18 residues. CDR3: CASSLNIQGLAGAETQYF. Here the CDR3 DNA reads TGTGCCAGCAGTTTAAACATTCAGGGACTAGCGGGAGCGGAGACCCAGTACTTC.

The V call is TRBV9, the J call TRBJ1-3; no clear D gene. CDR1 is SGDLS, CDR2 YYNGEE, per germline. The CDR3 extends over 13 amino acids. V lost 3 bases and J 9 bases, leaving 13 bases between the germline ends. The CDR3 nucleotides read TGTGCCAGCAGCGAGGAGGTTAGGTCCACCATATATTTT. It translates to CASSEEVRSTIYF.